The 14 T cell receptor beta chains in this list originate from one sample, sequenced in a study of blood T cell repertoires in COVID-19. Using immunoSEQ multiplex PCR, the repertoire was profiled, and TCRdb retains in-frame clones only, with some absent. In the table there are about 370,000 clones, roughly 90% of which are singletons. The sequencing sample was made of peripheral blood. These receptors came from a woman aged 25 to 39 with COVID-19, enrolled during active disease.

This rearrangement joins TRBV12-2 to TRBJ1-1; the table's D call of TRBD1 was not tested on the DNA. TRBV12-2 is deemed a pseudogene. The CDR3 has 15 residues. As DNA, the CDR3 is TGTGCAAGTCGCACCCCCCCCACAGGGTGTACTGAAGCTTTCTTT. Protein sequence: CASRTPPTGCTEAFF.

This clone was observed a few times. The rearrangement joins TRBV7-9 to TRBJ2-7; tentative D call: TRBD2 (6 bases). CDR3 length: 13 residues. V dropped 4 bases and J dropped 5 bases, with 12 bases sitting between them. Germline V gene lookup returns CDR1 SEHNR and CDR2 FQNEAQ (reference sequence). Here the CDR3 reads CASSSLAFHEQYF. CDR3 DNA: TGTGCCAGCAGCTCTCTAGCGTTCCACGAGCAGTACTTC.

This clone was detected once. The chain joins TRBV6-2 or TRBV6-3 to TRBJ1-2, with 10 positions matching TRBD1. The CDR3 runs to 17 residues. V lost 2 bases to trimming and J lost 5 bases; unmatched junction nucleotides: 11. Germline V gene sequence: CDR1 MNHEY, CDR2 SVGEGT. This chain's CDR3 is CASSYDGQGGVRYGYTF. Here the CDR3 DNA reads TGTGCCAGCAGTTACGACGGACAGGGGGGCGTTAGGTATGGCTACACCTTC.

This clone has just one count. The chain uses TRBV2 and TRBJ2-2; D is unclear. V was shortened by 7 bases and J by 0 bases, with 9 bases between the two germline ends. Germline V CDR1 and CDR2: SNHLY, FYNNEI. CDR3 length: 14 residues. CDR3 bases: TGTGCCAGCATCTACGGTTCGAACACCGGGGAGCTGTTTTTT. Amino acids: CASIYGSNTGELFF.

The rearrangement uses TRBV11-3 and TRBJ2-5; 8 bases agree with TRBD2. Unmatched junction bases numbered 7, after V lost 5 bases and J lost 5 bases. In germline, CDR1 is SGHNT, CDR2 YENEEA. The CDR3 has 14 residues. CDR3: CASSPRTSTETQYF. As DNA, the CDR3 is TGTGCCAGCAGCCCCCGGACTAGCACGGAGACCCAGTACTTC.

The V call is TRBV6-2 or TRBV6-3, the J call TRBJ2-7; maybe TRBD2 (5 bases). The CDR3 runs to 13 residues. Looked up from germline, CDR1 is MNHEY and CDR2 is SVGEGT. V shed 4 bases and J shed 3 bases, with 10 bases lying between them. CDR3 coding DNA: TGTGCCAGCAGTTCCCGCGGGCGCTACGAGCAGTACGTC. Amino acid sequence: CASSSRGRYEQYV.

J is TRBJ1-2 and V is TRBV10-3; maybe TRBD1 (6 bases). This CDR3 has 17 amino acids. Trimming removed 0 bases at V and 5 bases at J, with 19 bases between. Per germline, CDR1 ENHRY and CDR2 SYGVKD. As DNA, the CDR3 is TGTGCCATCAGTGAGTCGACAGGAGGACAGCAAACGTATGGCTACACCTTC. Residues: CAISESTGGQQTYGYTF.

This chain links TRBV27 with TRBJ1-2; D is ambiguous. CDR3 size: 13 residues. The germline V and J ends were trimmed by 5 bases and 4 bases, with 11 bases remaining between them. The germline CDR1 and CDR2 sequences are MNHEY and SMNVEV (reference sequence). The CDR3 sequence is CASSGSLFYGYTF. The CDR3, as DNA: TGTGCCAGCAGTGGGAGTTTATTCTATGGCTACACCTTC.

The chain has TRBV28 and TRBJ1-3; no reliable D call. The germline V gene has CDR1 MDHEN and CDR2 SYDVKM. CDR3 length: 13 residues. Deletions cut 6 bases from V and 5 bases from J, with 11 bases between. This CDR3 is CASSRGYRNTIYF. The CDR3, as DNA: TGTGCCAGCAGCCGGGGATATAGAAACACCATATATTTT.

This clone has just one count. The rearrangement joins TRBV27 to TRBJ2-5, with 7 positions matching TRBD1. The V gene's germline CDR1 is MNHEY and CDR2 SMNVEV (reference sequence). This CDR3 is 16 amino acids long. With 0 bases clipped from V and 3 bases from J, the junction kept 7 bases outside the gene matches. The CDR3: CASSLSKGTAKETQYF. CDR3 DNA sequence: TGTGCCAGCAGTTTATCGAAGGGGACAGCGAAAGAGACCCAGTACTTC.

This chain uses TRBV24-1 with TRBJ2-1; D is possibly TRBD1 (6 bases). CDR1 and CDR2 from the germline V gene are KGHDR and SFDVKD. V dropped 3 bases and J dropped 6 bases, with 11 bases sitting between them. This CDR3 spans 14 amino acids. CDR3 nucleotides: TGTGCCACCAGTGATGAGACAGGTCTCAATGAGCAGTTCTTC. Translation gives CATSDETGLNEQFF.

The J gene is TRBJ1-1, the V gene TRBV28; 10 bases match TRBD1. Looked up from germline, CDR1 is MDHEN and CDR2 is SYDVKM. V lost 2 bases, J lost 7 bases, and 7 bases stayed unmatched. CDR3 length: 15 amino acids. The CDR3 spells CASSLGQGGMIEAFF. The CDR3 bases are TGTGCCAGCAGTTTAGGACAGGGGGGAATGATTGAAGCTTTCTTT.

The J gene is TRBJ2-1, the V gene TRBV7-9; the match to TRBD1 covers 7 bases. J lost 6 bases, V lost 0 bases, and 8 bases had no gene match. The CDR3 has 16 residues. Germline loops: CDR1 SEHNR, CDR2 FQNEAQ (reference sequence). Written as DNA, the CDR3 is TGTGCCAGCAGCTTAGCGCTTTGGGGACAGCGCAATGAGCAGTTCTTC. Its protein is CASSLALWGQRNEQFF.

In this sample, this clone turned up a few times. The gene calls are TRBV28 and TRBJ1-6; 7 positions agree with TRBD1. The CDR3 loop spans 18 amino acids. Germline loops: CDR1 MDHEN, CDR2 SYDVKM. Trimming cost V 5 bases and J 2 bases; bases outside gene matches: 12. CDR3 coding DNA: TGTGCCAGCAGTCTCAGGGGGAGGAGACCTCCCTATAATTCACCCCTCCACTTT. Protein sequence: CASSLRGRRPPYNSPLHF.